This TCR beta chain came from a study of technical replicates of blood from four donors. V lost 3 bases and J 1 base, leaving 6 bases between the germline ends. Germline lookup yields CDR1 SEHNR and CDR2 FQNEAQ (reference sequence). The CDR3 is 13 residues long. Produced via immunoSEQ multiplex PCR; TCRdb's table is partial and in-frame only. The data contain approximately 73,000 clones, around 92% of them seen just once; the ten biggest clones take up roughly 0.41%. The rearrangement uses TRBV7-9 and TRBJ1-1; unclear D gene. The sequence was obtained from a human donor in good health. Sequenced material: T cells isolated from PBMCs. The CDR3 coding sequence is TGTGCCAGCAGCTTCCCAGGGAACACTGAAGCTTTCTTT. It specifies CASSFPGNTEAFF.